The 7 T cell receptor beta chains in this list originate from one sample, sequenced in a study of T cells in Graves' hyperthyroidism and ophthalmopathy. RNA transcripts were the template for amplifying TCR beta CDR3 regions. A set of HTBI primers served as the primers for a first-round RT-PCR of the TCR CDR3. MiXCR was run by TCRdb on the multiplex PCR reads, yielding one entry per CDR3 protein. The data hold 300,000 to 450,000 distinct CDR3 sequences, with about a sixth observed a single time. Sequencing input: blood. The source is a woman between 40 and 50 years old with Graves' ophthalmopathy.

This clonotype was seen repeatedly, ten times or more. The rearrangement links TRBV11-2 to TRBJ2-7; 9 bases map to TRBD2. The trim removed 5 bases at V and 4 bases at J, leaving 6 bases unmatched. CDR3 size: 14 residues. CDR1 SGHAT and CDR2 FQNNGV come from the germline V gene. The CDR3 sequence: CASSLGLAWYEQYF. DNA of the CDR3: TGTGCCAGCAGCCTGGGACTAGCTTGGTACGAGCAGTACTTC.

The chain carries TRBV7-9 and TRBJ2-3; D is undetermined. This CDR3 has 14 amino acids. Germline CDR1 SEHNR, CDR2 FQNEAQ (reference sequence). The V end lost 2 bases, the J end lost 5 bases, and 11 bases lay between the germline ends. The CDR3 loop is CASSLNPLKDTQYF. The DNA for the CDR3 is TGTGCCAGCAGCTTAAACCCCTTGAAAGATACGCAGTATTTT.

This clonotype was seen repeatedly, ten times or more. The genes are TRBV6-5 and TRBJ2-7, with D possibly TRBD2 on 5 matching bases. The length of the CDR3 is 16 residues. Trimming pared 2 bases from V and 3 bases from J, leaving 17 bases between. Germline-derived CDR1 and CDR2 are MNHEY and SVGAGI. This CDR3 is CASSYQTPGWDYEQYF. CDR3 in DNA: TGTGCCAGCAGTTACCAAACACCGGGGTGGGACTACGAGCAGTACTTC.

The table lists this clonotype with a few counts. V usage is TRBV12-3 or TRBV12-4 and J usage is TRBJ1-2, with TRBD1 as a possible D gene (6 bases). The germline V and J ends were trimmed by 6 bases and 7 bases, with 15 bases remaining between them. The CDR3 runs to 13 residues. The CDR3 protein is CASSPARGAGYTF. The DNA of the CDR3 is TGTGCCAGCAGCCCAGCCCGGGGGGCTGGCTACACCTTC.

This clonotype was recorded a few times. At one of its ends the junction is not consistent with the germline gene, which may arise from a read error. This chain's CDR3 is CASSVTGPQETQYF. The CDR3 DNA sequence: TGTGCCAGCAGTGTAACCGGCCCCCAAGAGACACAGTACTTC. The chain uses TRBV7-2 and TRBJ2-5; D is unclear. The CDR3 runs to 14 residues. Per germline, CDR1 SGHTA and CDR2 FQGNSA.

This clonotype was counted ten times or more. J is TRBJ1-2 and V is TRBV28; 10 nucleotides agree with TRBD1. The junction had 15 bases not matched to a gene; V was cut back by 6 bases and J by 2 bases. The CDR3 spans 18 residues. Germline values: CDR1 MDHEN, CDR2 SYDVKM. The CDR3 is CASSPRRGTGDSNYGYTF. Written as DNA, the CDR3 is TGTGCCAGCAGCCCACGCAGGGGGACAGGGGACTCCAACTATGGCTACACCTTC.

This clonotype has a count of ten or more. V usage is TRBV6-1 and J usage is TRBJ2-5, with TRBD2 as a possible D gene (6 bases). Germline V lookup: CDR1 MNHNS, CDR2 SASEGT. Trimming shortened V by 6 bases and J by 8 bases, and 22 bases separated the two germline ends. This CDR3 has 15 amino acids. This chain's CDR3 is CASSHGRDLRSTQYF. The CDR3 DNA sequence: TGTGCCAGCAGCCACGGGCGGGATCTACGGTCCACCCAGTACTTC.